This TCR beta chain was retrieved from a study of blood T cell repertoires in COVID-19 (TCRdb year 2020). For context, the study as a whole: The collaborator samples originated in the United States, Italy and Spain and spanned the acute and convalescent phases of COVID-19. The material from the prospective study consisted of cDNA or gDNA derived from T cells, B-cell-depleted T cells, or PBMCs. Where available, HLA class I and class II types were taken from metadata supplied by the sample provider and were not determined by assay-based typing. The repertoires were made available in a free public database intended to serve as a resource for research on the immune response to SARS-CoV-2. Subjects who had been exposed to COVID-19, were actively infected with it, or had recovered from it provided the deeply sampled blood TCRbeta repertoires that made up the dataset. Nearly every sample came with metadata listing a de-identified subject ID, COVID-19 status, age in years and sex. The samples were drawn from the first 160 participants of the ongoing ImmuneRACE study and from more than 1,000 subjects provided by 6 global collaborators. What the study reported, not specific to this receptor: The quantity of clinical and demographic metadata differed by source and by participant and was supplied without curation.

The CDR3 runs 15 amino acids, cysteine and phenylalanine included. The sequence is cut down to CDR3 DNA, 45 bases in frame from base 1. V loses 6 bases, J loses 5 bases, and the germline ends lie 19 bases apart. The germline V gene provides CDR1 MNHEY and CDR2 SVGAGI. The immunoSEQ Assay, a bias-controlled multiplex PCR, was used to amplify TCRbeta CDR3 regions from genomic DNA. Regarding the original processing steps: The number of nucleated cells in each sample was estimated by amplification of reference gene primers within the assay. To quantify the absolute abundance of each unique TCRbeta CDR3 rearrangement, sequence reads were collapsed and filtered. For each sample, productive Simpson clonality was calculated as the square root of Simpson's diversity index over productive rearrangements. The table comes from immuneACCESS by way of TCRdb, which keeps in-frame sequences with V and J called. Part of the clones is missing from these tables; in studies checked, under half for an unresolved V gene and the rest for unknown reasons. That table furnishes V, J and clone size, whereas the DNA furnished D and trimming. The sample table records some 200,000 clones; about four fifths of these occur just once. 2% to 2.5% of the sample is taken by the ten largest.

Worth noting for this clone: Its antigen is still unknown. No base quality information exists; no much larger clone differs at one position.

Collaborating institutions collected whole blood in K2EDTA tubes following their own protocols. Collaborator samples were shipped for TCRbeta analysis as frozen whole blood, isolated PBMCs, or DNA extracted from either sample type. The sequence was obtained from a woman aged 60-75 years with acute or convalescent COVID-19. The chain was built from TRBV6-5 and TRBJ1-1, with a weak D call of TRBD1 (6 bases match). Sequenced sample: peripheral blood. CDR3 sequence: CASRGAQGRWTEAFF. DNA sequence: TGTGCCAGCAGAGGCGCACAGGGACGGTGGACTGAAGCTTTCTTT.